The 4 T cell receptor beta chains below were found in one sample sequenced in a study of blood T cell repertoires in COVID-19. Clones were sequenced by immunoSEQ multiplex PCR, and TCRdb holds only the in-frame ones, with some missing. Of 310,000 or so clones listed, about 90% are singletons. The sequenced material came from peripheral blood. The receptors were sampled from a woman aged 25 to 39 with COVID-19, enrolled during active disease.

The rearrangement joins TRBV10-3 to TRBJ1-1; maybe TRBD1 (5 bases). The CDR3 is 13 amino acids. Between the trimmed V and J ends, which lost 4 bases and 4 bases, there was a span of 10 bases. CDR1 and CDR2 from the germline V gene are ENHRY and SYGVKD. The CDR3 nucleotides are TGTGCCATCAGTGCTACAGGCAGCACTGAAGCTTTCTTT. It is translated as CAISATGSTEAFF.

The chain is built from TRBV25-1 and TRBJ2-3; 7 bases are a match to TRBD2. Trimming took 6 bases from V and 4 from J; bases not matched to a gene: 13. This CDR3 is 16 amino acids long. The germline gives CDR1 MGHDK, CDR2 SYGVNS. Written as DNA, the CDR3 is TGTGCCAGCAGCCATCCCATTGTGGGAGGGGCAGATACGCAGTATTTT. Its translation: CASSHPIVGGADTQYF.

V gene TRBV6-6 combines with J gene TRBJ2-7, with D perhaps matching TRBD1 (5 bases). The CDR3 runs to 13 residues. V dropped 7 bases and J dropped 7 bases, with 17 bases sitting between them. CDR1 MNHNY and CDR2 SVGAGI come from the germline V gene (reference sequence). The CDR3 nucleotides read TGTGCCAGCACGCCGGCAGGGTCAGGGGAGCAGTACTTC. Its translation is CASTPAGSGEQYF.

This sequence joins TRBV19 and TRBJ2-3; a weak D match, TRBD2 (5 bases). The CDR3 is 13 residues long. Germline lookup yields CDR1 LNHDA and CDR2 SQIVND (reference sequence). Trimming removed 7 bases at V and 5 bases at J, with 13 bases between. The CDR3 coding sequence is TGTGCCAGTAAGTCGGGATTCCTAGATACGCAGTATTTT. This translates into CASKSGFLDTQYF.